The 7 T cell receptor beta chains given below trace back to one sample, sequenced in a study of T cell repertoires in cytomegalovirus infection. From the reads, TCRdb called clonotypes with MiXCR, one entry per CDR3 protein. The sample carries some 680,000 distinct CDR3 sequences, 35% recorded once. Specimen: PBMCs. The receptors derive from a human donor in good health (CMV status not recorded). Some clones in this sample may be carry-over from other donors' samples.

The CDR3 nucleotides are TGTGCCACGGCCGGGACAGGGTCTTGGAAGCAGTACTTC. Its protein product is CATAGTGSWKQYF. This sequence joins TRBV10-3 and TRBJ2-7; 9 positions match TRBD1. V trimming: 10 bases; J trimming: 8 bases; junction bases outside the gene matches: 12. In germline, CDR1 is ENHRY, CDR2 SYGVKD. CDR3 length: 13 residues.

This chain uses TRBV6-1 with TRBJ2-7; 7 bases agree with TRBD1. V lost 4 bases to trimming and J lost 4 bases; unmatched junction nucleotides: 10. Per the germline V gene, CDR1 is MNHNS and CDR2 is SASEGT. This CDR3 has 15 residues. CDR3 sequence reads: CASSVLRDRPYEQYF. The CDR3 nucleotides are TGTGCCAGCAGTGTCCTCCGGGACAGACCATACGAGCAGTACTTC.

This clonotype showed up many times. This chain uses TRBV7-2 with TRBJ2-1; possible D gene TRBD1, 5 bases. With 1 base removed from V and 5 bases from J, the gap between germline ends came to 12 bases. This CDR3 spans 15 amino acids. From germline, CDR1 is SGHTA and CDR2 FQGNSA. The CDR3 nucleotides read TGTGCCAGCAGCTTAGTGGCTAGGGGCGACAATGAGCAGTTCTTC. Amino acid sequence: CASSLVARGDNEQFF.

As to this clonotype: Given a much more abundant clone one base away, this may be a read error. V usage is TRBV7-4 and J usage is TRBJ2-7, with 9 nucleotides matching TRBD1. The CDR3 is 14 amino acids. Trimming removed 7 bases from V and 3 bases from J; junction bases left unmatched: 7. From germline, CDR1 is SGHVT and CDR2 SQSDAQ. This CDR3 is CASTRTGDYYEQYF. The CDR3 DNA follows: TGTGCCAGCACCCGGACAGGGGACTACTACGAGCAGTACTTC.

This chain uses TRBV4-1 with TRBJ1-2, with a possible D match to TRBD1 (5 bases). Germline values: CDR1 MGHRA, CDR2 YSYEKL. V shed 0 bases and J shed 1 base, with 12 bases lying between them. The CDR3 length is 16 residues. The CDR3 coding sequence is TGCGCCAGCAGCCAAGAAAGGGCAGGGTTTAACTATGGCTACACCTTC. Its translation is CASSQERAGFNYGYTF.

A few counts support this clonotype. V gene TRBV19 combines with J gene TRBJ2-6, with 7 bases aligning to TRBD1. Germline CDR1 reads LNHDA; CDR2 reads SQIVND (reference sequence). The CDR3 extends over 17 amino acids. The V and J ends lost 4 bases and 2 bases, in that order; junction bases with no gene match: 8. The CDR3 region has the DNA TGTGCCAGTAGTACCCAGGGGGTACTGCCTGGGGCCAACGTCCTGACTTTC. Translation: CASSTQGVLPGANVLTF.

This chain connects TRBV19 to TRBJ2-3, with D possibly TRBD2 on 6 matching bases. The CDR3 has 14 residues. Germline V gives CDR1 LNHDA, CDR2 SQIVND (reference sequence). Trimming left V 3 bases short and J 9 bases short, with 16 bases between. The DNA of the CDR3 is TGTGCCAGTAGTATCTCTGGAGGGATTGGAACGCAGTATTTT. Its protein product is CASSISGGIGTQYF.